This passage covers 17 T cell receptor beta chains from one sample sequenced in a study of response to subunit inactivated influenza vaccine (dated by TCRdb to the late 2010s). Receptor amplification or capture employed RT-PCR. Instrument used: Illumina HiSeq 2500. TCRdb trimmed the raw reads at Q25, called clones with MiXCR and kept productive beta chains. Rows are combined by CDR3 protein, so each entry shows the most common genes and DNA. For this sample there are 500,000 to 700,000 distinct CDR3 sequences; under 30% appear just once. Together, the top ten hold around 2.8% of the sample. The same data also went into a second study, on T cells expressing NK-cell markers. As the second study states: 5'RACE template switching, by which a universal primer site and unique molecular identifiers were added, was used to make TCR beta cDNA libraries.

Sequenced here: CD4+ T cells sorted from PBMCs, sampled 12 days after vaccination. These receptors were obtained from a man aged 50 to 59 who received an inactivated influenza vaccine. Donor details come from another sample of the same person, matched by shared clones.

Comments on this clonotype: At one end, the junction sequence differs from germline, possibly due to a read error. The rearrangement joins TRBV20-1 to TRBJ2-5; D is possibly TRBD2 (5 bases). The germline V gene has CDR1 DFQATT and CDR2 SNEGSKA (reference sequence). The CDR3 consists of 13 residues. In DNA form, the CDR3 reads TGCAGTGTTAGACGGAGGACTCTGGAGACCCAGTACTTC. Protein sequence: CSVRRRTLETQYF.

This clonotype was seen a few times. The chain combines TRBV7-2 with TRBJ2-3, with TRBD2 matching over 10 bases. The germline gives CDR1 SGHTA, CDR2 FQGNSA. The V and J ends lost 3 bases and 3 bases, in that order; junction bases with no gene match: 9. The CDR3 is 17 residues long. In DNA, the CDR3 is TGTGCCAGCAGCTTTCTTACTAGCGGGATGAGGACAGATACGCAGTATTTT. Translating it yields CASSFLTSGMRTDTQYF.

This clonotype was counted at least ten times. The CDR3 spells CASSLVQHGSPLHF. CDR3 in DNA: TGTGCCAGCAGTTTGGTCCAGCACGGTTCACCCCTCCACTTT. The chain carries TRBV12-3 or TRBV12-4 and TRBJ1-6, with D uncertain. The CDR3 consists of 14 residues. With 3 bases removed from V and 9 bases from J, the gap between germline ends came to 12 bases.

This rearrangement joins TRBV4-2 to TRBJ2-7; D could derive from TRBD1 or TRBD2 (5 bases each). The germline CDR1 and CDR2 sequences are LGHNA and YNFKEQ. Trimming left V 0 bases short and J 6 bases short, with 18 bases between. CDR3 length: 16 amino acids. The CDR3 reads CASSQDSTLPGREQYF. CDR3 nucleotides: TGTGCCAGCAGCCAAGATTCGACCCTACCGGGGCGCGAGCAGTACTTC.

This clonotype has a handful of counts. This rearrangement joins TRBV4-1 to TRBJ2-2; weak D call: TRBD1 (5 bases). The V and J ends lost 2 bases and 6 bases respectively, with 7 bases between them. The CDR3 is made up of 13 amino acids. The germline gives CDR1 MGHRA, CDR2 YSYEKL. The CDR3 region has the DNA TGCGCCAGCAGCCAACCAGGGCCCGGGGAGCTGTTTTTT. Protein: CASSQPGPGELFF.

There are many counts of this clonotype. J is TRBJ2-1 and V is TRBV6-2 or TRBV6-3; D is possibly TRBD2 (6 bases). This CDR3 contains 16 residues. Germline CDR1 is MNHEY and CDR2 is SVGEGT. Deletions cut 6 bases from V and 6 bases from J, with 21 bases between. CDR3 bases: TGTGCCAGCAGCACCCCGCTAGGACTAAACTTCAATGAGCAGTTCTTC. Translated, it gives CASSTPLGLNFNEQFF.

About this clonotype: Being one base from a much bigger clone, this may be a read error. The chain links TRBV6-1 to TRBJ1-3, with D uncertain. This CDR3 has 15 amino acids. The germline CDR1 and CDR2 sequences are MNHNS and SASEGT. Trimming stripped 3 bases from V and 2 bases from J, with 11 bases between. This chain's CDR3 is CASSDAPGTGNTIYF. Written as DNA, the CDR3 is TGTGCCAGCAGTGACGCTCCAGGCACTGGAAACACCATATATTTT.

This clonotype was detected only a few times. The chain uses TRBV5-1 and TRBJ2-1, with TRBD1 identical over 9 bases. The length of the CDR3 is 14 residues. V lost 0 bases to trimming and J lost 7 bases; unmatched junction nucleotides: 2. CDR1 is SGHRS, CDR2 YFSETQ, per germline. The CDR3 bases are TGCGCCAGCAGCTTGGAGGACAGGGGAAATGAGCAGTTCTTC. Translation: CASSLEDRGNEQFF.

The chain has TRBV4-2 and TRBJ1-5; D possibly corresponds to TRBD1 (5 bases). Germline V CDR1 and CDR2: LGHNA, YNFKEQ. Trimming removed 3 bases at V and 7 bases at J, with 16 bases between. The CDR3 length is 15 residues. This CDR3 reads CASSHRKGTLQPQHF. CDR3 nucleotides: TGTGCCAGCAGCCACCGCAAGGGGACTCTACAGCCCCAGCATTTT.

Many counts were recorded for this clonotype. V usage is TRBV7-9 and J usage is TRBJ2-7; no clear D gene. Germline V lookup: CDR1 SEHNR, CDR2 FQNEAQ (reference sequence). Trimming cost V 5 bases and J 5 bases, with 13 bases left between them. This CDR3 spans 13 amino acids. The CDR3 region has the DNA TGTGCCAGCAGCACCAAGGGCCCGAACGAGCAGTACTTC. Its translation is CASSTKGPNEQYF.

The chain is built from TRBV6-1 and TRBJ2-5; TRBD2 matches 8 bases. After removal of 6 bases from V and 4 bases from J, the junction contained 10 bases not matched to a gene. CDR1 is MNHNS and CDR2 is SASEGT in the germline V gene. This CDR3 region has 15 residues. CDR3 DNA sequence: TGTGCCAGCAGCCTGAGGGCGGGAGGTGTAGAGACCCAGTACTTC. This sequence encodes CASSLRAGGVETQYF.

The V gene is TRBV15, the J gene TRBJ1-5, with 10 bases fitting TRBD1. The germline gives CDR1 LNHNV, CDR2 YYDKDF (reference sequence). The CDR3 loop spans 18 amino acids. Losses at the gene ends were 5 bases for V and 1 base for J; bases not matched to a gene: 11. As DNA, the CDR3 is TGTGCCACCAGCGGATCTCTTAGGACAGGGGGGAGCAATCAGCCCCAGCATTTT. Translation: CATSGSLRTGGSNQPQHF.

This clonotype was seen a few times. The rearrangement uses TRBV29-1 and TRBJ2-3, with D tentatively TRBD1 (6 bases). The germline V gene encodes CDR1 SQVTM and CDR2 ANQGSEA. The V end lost 7 bases, the J end lost 4 bases, and 21 bases lay between the germline ends. This CDR3 spans 15 amino acids. CDR3 loop: CSGASGARGADTQYF. For the CDR3, the DNA is TGCAGCGGGGCCTCAGGGGCCCGAGGGGCAGATACGCAGTATTTT.

The J gene is TRBJ2-1, the V gene TRBV5-1; possible D gene TRBD1, 5 bases. Trimming removed 0 bases at V and 7 bases at J, with 14 bases between. CDR3 length equals 15 residues. Germline V lookup: CDR1 SGHRS, CDR2 YFSETQ. The CDR3 region is CASSLVQGMGNEQFF. In DNA, the CDR3 is TGCGCCAGCAGCTTGGTGCAGGGAATGGGTAATGAGCAGTTCTTC.

This clonotype was seen only once. The V gene is TRBV5-1, the J gene TRBJ2-7; TRBD2 agrees at 12 bases. With V trimmed by 4 bases and J by 2 bases, 16 bases remained unmatched. CDR1 SGHRS and CDR2 YFSETQ come from the germline V gene. The CDR3 is 19 residues long. The CDR3, as DNA: TGCGCCAGCAGCCAAAAACCCCCTAGCGGGGGGGCCGGGCCCTACGAGCAGTACTTC. Its translation: CASSQKPPSGGAGPYEQYF.

There are a few counts of this clonotype. This chain uses TRBV6-1 with TRBJ1-2; a possible D gene is TRBD1 (6 bases). Trimming cost V 5 bases and J 2 bases, with 15 bases left between them. The germline gives CDR1 MNHNS, CDR2 SASEGT. The CDR3 sequence is 15 residues long. The CDR3 coding sequence is TGTGCCAGCAGTCCCGAATTGACAGGAAACTATGGCTACACCTTC. Its translation is CASSPELTGNYGYTF.

The V and J genes are TRBV9 and TRBJ1-4; D gene uncertain. CDR3 length: 15 residues. The V end lost 4 bases, the J end lost 3 bases, and 13 bases lay between the germline ends. Looked up from germline, CDR1 is SGDLS and CDR2 is YYNGEE. This CDR3 reads CASSPSPRPNEKLFF. The CDR3 DNA is TGTGCCAGCAGCCCCTCCCCAAGACCTAATGAAAAACTGTTTTTT.